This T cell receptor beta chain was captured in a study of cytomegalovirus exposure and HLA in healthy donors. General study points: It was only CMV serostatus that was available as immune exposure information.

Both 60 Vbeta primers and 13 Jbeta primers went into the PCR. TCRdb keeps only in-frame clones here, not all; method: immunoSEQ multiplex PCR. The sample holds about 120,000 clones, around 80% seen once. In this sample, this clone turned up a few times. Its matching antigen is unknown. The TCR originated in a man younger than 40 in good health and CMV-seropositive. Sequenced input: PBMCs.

CDR3 loop: CASSRSSRANEKLFF. The CDR3 DNA is TGTGCCAGTAGTCGATCCTCGCGGGCTAATGAAAAACTGTTTTTT. The chain carries TRBV19 and TRBJ1-4; no clear D. CDR1 is LNHDA and CDR2 is SQIVND in the germline V gene (reference sequence). V was trimmed by 5 bases and J by 3 bases, leaving 13 bases between them. CDR3 length equals 15 residues.